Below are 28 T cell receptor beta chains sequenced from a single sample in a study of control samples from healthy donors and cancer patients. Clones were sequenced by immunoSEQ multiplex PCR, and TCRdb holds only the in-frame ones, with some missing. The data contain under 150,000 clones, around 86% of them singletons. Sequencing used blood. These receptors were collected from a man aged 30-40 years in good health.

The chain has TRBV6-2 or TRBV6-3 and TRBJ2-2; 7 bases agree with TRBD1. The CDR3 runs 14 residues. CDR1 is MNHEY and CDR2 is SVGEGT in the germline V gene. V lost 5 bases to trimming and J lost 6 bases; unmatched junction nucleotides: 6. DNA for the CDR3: TGTGCCAGCAGTAAAACAGGGGTGGCCGGGGAGCTGTTTTTT. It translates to CASSKTGVAGELFF.

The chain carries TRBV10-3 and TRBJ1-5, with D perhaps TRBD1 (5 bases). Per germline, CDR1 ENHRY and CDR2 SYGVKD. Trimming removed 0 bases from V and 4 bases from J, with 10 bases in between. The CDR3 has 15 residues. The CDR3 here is CAISESGVGNQPQHF. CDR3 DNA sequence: TGTGCCATCAGTGAGTCGGGGGTGGGGAATCAGCCCCAGCATTTT.

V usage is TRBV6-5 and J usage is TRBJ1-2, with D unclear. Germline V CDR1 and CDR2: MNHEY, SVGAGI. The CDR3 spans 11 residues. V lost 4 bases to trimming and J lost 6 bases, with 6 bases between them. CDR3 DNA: TGTGCCAGCAGTTCAACAGATGGCTACACCTTC. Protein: CASSSTDGYTF.

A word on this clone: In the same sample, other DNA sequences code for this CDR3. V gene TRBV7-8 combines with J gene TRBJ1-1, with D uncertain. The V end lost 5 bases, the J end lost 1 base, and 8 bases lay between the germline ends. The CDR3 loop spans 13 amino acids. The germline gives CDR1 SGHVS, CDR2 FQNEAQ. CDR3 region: CASSPYKNTEAFF. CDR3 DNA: TGTGCCAGCAGCCCTTATAAGAACACTGAAGCTTTCTTT. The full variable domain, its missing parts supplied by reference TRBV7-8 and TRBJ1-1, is GAGVSQSPRYKVAKRGQDVALRCDPISGHVSLFWYQQALGQGPEFLTYFQNEAQLDKSGLPSDRFFAERPEGSVSTLKIQRTQQEDSAVYLCASSPYKNTEAFFGQGTRLTVV.

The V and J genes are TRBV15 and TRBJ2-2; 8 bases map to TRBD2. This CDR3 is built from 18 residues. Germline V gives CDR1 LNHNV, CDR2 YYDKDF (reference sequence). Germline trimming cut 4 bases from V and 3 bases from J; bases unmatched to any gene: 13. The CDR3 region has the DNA TGTGCCACCAGCATGGGCAGCGGGAGCCCCGGGGACACCGGGGAGCTGTTTTTT. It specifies CATSMGSGSPGDTGELFF.

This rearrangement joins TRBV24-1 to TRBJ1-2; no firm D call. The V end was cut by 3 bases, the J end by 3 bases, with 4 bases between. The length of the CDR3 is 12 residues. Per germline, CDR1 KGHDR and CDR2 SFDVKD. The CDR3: CATSDRYYGYTF. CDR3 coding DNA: TGTGCCACCAGTGATCGGTACTATGGCTACACCTTC.

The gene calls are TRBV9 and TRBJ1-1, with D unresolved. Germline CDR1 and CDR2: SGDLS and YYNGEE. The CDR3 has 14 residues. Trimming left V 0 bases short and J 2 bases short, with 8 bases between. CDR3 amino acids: CASSVGERNTEAFF. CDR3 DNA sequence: TGTGCCAGCAGCGTAGGGGAGCGAAACACTGAAGCTTTCTTT.

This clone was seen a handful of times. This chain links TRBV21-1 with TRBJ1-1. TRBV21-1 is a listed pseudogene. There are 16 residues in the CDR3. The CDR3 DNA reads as TGTGCCAGCAGCAATCGACGGTTGCTCGGGAACACTGAAGCTTTCTTT. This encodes CASSNRRLLGNTEAFF.

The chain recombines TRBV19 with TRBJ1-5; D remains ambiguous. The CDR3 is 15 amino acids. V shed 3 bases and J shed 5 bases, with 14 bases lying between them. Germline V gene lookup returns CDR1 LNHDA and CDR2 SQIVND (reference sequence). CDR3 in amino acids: CASSIPEGNYQPQHF. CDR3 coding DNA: TGTGCCAGTAGTATCCCGGAAGGTAATTATCAGCCCCAGCATTTT.

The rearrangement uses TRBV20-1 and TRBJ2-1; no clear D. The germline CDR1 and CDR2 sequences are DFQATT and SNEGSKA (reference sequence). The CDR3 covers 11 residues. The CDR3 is CSAPEYNEQFF. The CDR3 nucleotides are TGCAGCGCGCCGGAGTACAATGAGCAGTTCTTC.

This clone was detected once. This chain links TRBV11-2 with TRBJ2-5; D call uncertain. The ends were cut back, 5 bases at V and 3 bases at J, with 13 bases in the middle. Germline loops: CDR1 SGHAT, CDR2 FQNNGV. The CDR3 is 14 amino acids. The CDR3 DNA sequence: TGTGCCAGCAGCCTGAGGATTGGTAAAGAGACCCAGTACTTC. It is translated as CASSLRIGKETQYF.

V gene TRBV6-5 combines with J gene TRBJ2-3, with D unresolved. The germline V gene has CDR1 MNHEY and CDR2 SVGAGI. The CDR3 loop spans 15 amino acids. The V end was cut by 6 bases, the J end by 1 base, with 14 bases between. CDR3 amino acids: CASSQNYLGTDTQYF. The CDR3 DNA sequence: TGTGCCAGCAGCCAAAATTACTTGGGCACAGATACGCAGTATTTT.

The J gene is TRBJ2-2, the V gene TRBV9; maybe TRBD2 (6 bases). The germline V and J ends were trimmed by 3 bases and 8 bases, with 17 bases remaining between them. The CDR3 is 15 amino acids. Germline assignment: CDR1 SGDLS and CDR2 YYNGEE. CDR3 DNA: TGTGCCAGCAGCGGAGAGGGAGGCCGAGGGGGGGAGCTGTTTTTT. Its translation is CASSGEGGRGGELFF.

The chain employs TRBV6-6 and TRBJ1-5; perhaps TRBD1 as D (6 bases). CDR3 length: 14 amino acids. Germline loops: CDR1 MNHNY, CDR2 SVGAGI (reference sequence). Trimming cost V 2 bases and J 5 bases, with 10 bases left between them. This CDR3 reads CASSYRAGDQPQHF. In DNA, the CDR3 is TGTGCCAGCAGTTACCGGGCAGGGGATCAGCCCCAGCATTTT.

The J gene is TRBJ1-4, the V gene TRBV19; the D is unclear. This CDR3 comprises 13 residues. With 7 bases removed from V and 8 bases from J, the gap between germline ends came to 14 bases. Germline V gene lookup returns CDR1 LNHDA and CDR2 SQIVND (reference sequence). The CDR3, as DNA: TGTGCCAGTATGCGAGTGACGGGGGAAAAACTGTTTTTT. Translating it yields CASMRVTGEKLFF. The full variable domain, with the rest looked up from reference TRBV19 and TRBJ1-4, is DGGITQSPKYLFRKEGQNVTLSCEQNLNHDAMYWYRQDPGQGLRLIYYSQIVNDFQKGDIAEGYSVSREKKESFPLTVTSAQKNPTAFYLCASMRVTGEKLFFGSGTQLSVL.

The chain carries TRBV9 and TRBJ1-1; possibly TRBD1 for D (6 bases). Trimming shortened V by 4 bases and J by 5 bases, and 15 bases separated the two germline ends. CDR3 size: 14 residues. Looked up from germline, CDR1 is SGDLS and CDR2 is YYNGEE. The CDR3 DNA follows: TGTGCCAGCAGCAACCAGGGGAGACTGACTGAAGCTTTCTTT. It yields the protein CASSNQGRLTEAFF.

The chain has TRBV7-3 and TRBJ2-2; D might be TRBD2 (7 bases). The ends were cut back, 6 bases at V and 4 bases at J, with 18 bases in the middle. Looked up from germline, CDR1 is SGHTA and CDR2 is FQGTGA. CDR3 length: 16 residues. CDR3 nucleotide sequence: TGTGCCAGCAGGCCTCCTCGGGGGGCGGTCACCGGGGAGCTGTTTTTT. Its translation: CASRPPRGAVTGELFF.

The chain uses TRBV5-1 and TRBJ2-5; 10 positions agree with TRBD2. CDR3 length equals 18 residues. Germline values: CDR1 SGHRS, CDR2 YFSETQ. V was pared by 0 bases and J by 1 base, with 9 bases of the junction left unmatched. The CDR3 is CASSLEWMVAGGQETQYF. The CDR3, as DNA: TGCGCCAGCAGCTTGGAATGGATGGTAGCGGGAGGCCAAGAGACCCAGTACTTC.

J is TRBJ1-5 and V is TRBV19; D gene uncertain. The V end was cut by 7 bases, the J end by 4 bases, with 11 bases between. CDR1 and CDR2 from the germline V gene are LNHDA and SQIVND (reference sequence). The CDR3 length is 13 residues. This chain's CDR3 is CASKEPGNQPQHF. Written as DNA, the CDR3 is TGTGCCAGTAAGGAGCCTGGGAATCAGCCCCAGCATTTT.

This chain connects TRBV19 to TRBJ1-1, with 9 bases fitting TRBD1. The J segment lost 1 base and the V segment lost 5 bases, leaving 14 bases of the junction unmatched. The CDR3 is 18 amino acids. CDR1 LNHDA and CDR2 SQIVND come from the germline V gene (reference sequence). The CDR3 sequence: CASSPPGQGVIKNTEAFF. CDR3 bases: TGTGCCAGTAGTCCCCCGGGACAGGGTGTGATTAAGAACACTGAAGCTTTCTTT.

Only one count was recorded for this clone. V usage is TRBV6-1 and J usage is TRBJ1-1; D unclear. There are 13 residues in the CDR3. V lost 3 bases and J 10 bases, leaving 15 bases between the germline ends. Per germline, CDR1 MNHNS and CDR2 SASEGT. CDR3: CASSEPALSLAFF. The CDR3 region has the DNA TGTGCCAGCAGTGAGCCAGCTTTATCGTTAGCTTTCTTT.

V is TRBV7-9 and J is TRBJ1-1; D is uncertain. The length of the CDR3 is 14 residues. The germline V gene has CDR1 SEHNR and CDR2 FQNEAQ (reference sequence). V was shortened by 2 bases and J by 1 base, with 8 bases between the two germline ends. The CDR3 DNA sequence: TGTGCCAGCAGCTTACCGATAGGGAACACTGAAGCTTTCTTT. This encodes CASSLPIGNTEAFF.

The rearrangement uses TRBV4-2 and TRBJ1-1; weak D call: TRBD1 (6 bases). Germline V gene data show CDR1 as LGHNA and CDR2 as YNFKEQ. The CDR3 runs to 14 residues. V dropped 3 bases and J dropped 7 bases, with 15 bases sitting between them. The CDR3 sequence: CASSHRGAGGEAFF. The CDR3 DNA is TGTGCCAGCAGCCACCGGGGGGCGGGTGGTGAAGCTTTCTTT.

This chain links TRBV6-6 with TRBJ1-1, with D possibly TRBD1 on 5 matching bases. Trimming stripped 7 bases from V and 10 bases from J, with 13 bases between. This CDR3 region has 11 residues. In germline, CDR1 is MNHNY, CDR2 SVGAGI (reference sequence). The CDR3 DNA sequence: TGTGCCAGCAATTCAGGGATCAGAGCTTTCTTT. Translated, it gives CASNSGIRAFF.

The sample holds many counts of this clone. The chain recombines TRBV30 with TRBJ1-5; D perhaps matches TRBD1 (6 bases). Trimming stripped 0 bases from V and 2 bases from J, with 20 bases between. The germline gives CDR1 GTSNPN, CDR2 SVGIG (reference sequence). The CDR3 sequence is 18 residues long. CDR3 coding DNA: TGTGCCTGGAGTGTAGGAGACAGGCCGTCCTCGGGCAATCAGCCCCAGCATTTT. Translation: CAWSVGDRPSSGNQPQHF.

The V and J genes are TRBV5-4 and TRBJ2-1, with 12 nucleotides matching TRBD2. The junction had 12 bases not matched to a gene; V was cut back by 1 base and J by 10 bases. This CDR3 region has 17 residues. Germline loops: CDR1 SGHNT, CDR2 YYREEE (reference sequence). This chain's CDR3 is CASSLSSGGATLEEQFF. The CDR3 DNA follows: TGTGCCAGCAGCTTGTCTAGCGGGGGGGCGACCTTGGAGGAGCAGTTCTTC.

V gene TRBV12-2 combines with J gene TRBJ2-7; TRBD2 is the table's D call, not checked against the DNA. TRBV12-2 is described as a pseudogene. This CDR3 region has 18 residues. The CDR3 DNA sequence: TGTGCAAGTCGCTTCGACCCAGGTCCGGGGACTAGTTTCCACGAGCAGTACTTC. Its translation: CASRFDPGPGTSFHEQYF.

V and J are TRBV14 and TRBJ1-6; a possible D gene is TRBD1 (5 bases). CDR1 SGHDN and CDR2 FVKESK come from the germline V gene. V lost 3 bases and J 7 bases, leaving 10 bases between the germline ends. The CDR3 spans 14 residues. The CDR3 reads CASSQWQGNSPLHF. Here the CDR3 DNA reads TGTGCCAGCAGCCAGTGGCAGGGCAATTCACCCCTCCACTTT.